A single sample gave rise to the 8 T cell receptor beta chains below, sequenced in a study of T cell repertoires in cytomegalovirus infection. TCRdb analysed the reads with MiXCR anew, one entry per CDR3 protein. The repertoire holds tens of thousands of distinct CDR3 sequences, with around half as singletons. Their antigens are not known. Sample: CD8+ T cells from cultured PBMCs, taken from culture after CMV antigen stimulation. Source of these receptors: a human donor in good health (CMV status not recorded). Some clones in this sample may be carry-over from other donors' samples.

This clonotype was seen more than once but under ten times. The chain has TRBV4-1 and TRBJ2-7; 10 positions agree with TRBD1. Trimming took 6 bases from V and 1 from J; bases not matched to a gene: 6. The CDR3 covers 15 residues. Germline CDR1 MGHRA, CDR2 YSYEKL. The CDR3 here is CASRRADRGSYEQYF. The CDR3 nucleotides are TGCGCCAGCAGAAGAGCGGACAGGGGGTCCTACGAGCAGTACTTC.

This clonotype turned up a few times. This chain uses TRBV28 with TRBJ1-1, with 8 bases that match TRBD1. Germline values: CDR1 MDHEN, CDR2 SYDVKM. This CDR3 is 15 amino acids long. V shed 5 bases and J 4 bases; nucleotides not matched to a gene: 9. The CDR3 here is CASSTSTGGSTEAFF. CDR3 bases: TGTGCCAGCAGTACAAGCACAGGGGGATCCACTGAAGCTTTCTTT.

In nucleotides, the CDR3 is TGTGCCAGCAGCCTCGGTAGCGGGAGAACGCAGTATTTT. Translating it yields CASSLGSGRTQYF. This rearrangement joins TRBV5-4 to TRBJ2-3, with 9 bases aligning to TRBD2. The CDR3 is 13 amino acids. The V gene's germline CDR1 is SGHNT and CDR2 YYREEE (reference sequence). J was trimmed by 9 bases and V by 4 bases; bases with no gene match: 6.

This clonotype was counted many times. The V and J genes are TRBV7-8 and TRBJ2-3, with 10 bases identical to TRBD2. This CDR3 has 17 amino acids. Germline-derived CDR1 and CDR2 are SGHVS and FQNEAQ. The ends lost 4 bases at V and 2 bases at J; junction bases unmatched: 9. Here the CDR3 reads CASSSTSSGRVTDTQYF. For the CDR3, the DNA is TGTGCCAGCAGCTCGACCTCTAGCGGGAGAGTCACAGATACGCAGTATTTT.

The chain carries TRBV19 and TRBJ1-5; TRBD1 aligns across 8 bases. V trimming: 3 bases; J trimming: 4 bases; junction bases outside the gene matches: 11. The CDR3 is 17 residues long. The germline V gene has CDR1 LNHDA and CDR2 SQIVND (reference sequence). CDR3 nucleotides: TGTGCCAGTAGTATCTTCCCAGGGGGCGGGAGAAATCAGCCCCAGCATTTT. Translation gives CASSIFPGGGRNQPQHF.

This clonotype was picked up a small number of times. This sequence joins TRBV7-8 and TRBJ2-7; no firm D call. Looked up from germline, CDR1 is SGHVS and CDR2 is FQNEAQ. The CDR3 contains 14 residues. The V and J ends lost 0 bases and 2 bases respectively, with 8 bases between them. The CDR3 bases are TGTGCCAGCAGCTTAGCGATCGCTCCCTACGAGCAGTACTTC. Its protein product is CASSLAIAPYEQYF.

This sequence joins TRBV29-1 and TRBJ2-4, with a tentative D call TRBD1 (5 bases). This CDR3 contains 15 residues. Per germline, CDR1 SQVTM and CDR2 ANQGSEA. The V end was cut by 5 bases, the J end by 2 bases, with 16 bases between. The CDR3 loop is CSVTRAGSSKNIQYF. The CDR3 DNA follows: TGCAGCGTTACTCGGGCAGGGTCGTCCAAAAACATTCAGTACTTC.

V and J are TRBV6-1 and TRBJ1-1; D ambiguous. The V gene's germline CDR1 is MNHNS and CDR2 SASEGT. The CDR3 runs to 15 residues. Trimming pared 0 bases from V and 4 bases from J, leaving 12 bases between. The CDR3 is CASSEARSPGTEAFF. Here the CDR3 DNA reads TGTGCCAGCAGTGAAGCGAGGAGCCCGGGCACTGAAGCTTTCTTT.